Shown below are 9 T cell receptor beta chains from a single sample sequenced in a study of shared T cell receptors in the human thymus. The table came from immunoSEQ multiplex PCR; TCRdb's copy has only in-frame clones and leaves some out. The table shows 600,000 to 900,000 clones, with 80% to 90% occurring only once. The sample was also reused in another study, on human thymus T cells.

Sequencing was done on a sample of thymocytes. The source of these receptors is a girl in the first two years of life with a congenital heart defect.

V gene TRBV27 combines with J gene TRBJ2-2; TRBD2 agrees at 9 bases. J lost 4 bases, V lost 11 bases, and 14 bases had no gene match. From germline, CDR1 is MNHEY and CDR2 SMNVEV (reference sequence). CDR3 size: 16 residues. The DNA for the CDR3 is TGTGCCCGAAGAATCGCGGGGGGGGTTCCCACCGGGGAGCTGTTTTTT. It is translated as CARRIAGGVPTGELFF.

CDR3 DNA sequence: TGTGCCAGCAGCCCTCGCGGCTTACCTCCACTCTCTGGAAACACCATATATTTT. It encodes CASSPRGLPPLSGNTIYF. The V and J genes are TRBV7-6 and TRBJ1-3; no clear D. The V end lost 5 bases, the J end lost 0 bases, and 20 bases lay between the germline ends. Germline CDR1 reads SGHVS; CDR2 reads FNYEAQ. CDR3 size: 18 residues.

In DNA form, the CDR3 reads TGTGCCAGCTTACCCGGGGGGGCTGACTACAATGAGCAGTTCTTC. Its translation: CASLPGGADYNEQFF. The rearrangement joins TRBV14 to TRBJ2-1, with 8 bases matching TRBD2. Germline CDR1 reads SGHDN; CDR2 reads FVKESK. The CDR3 extends over 15 amino acids. After removal of 8 bases from V and 3 bases from J, the junction contained 9 bases not matched to a gene.

The chain is built from TRBV7-2 and TRBJ1-1; 7 nucleotides match TRBD1. V trimming: 5 bases; J trimming: 7 bases; junction bases outside the gene matches: 10. Germline V gene data show CDR1 as SGHTA and CDR2 as FQGNSA. The length of the CDR3 is 14 residues. The CDR3 region has the DNA TGTGCCAGCAGCCCCACAGGGGAACCGTGTGAAGCTTTCTTT. Translation: CASSPTGEPCEAFF. Drawing the rest from reference TRBV7-2 and TRBJ1-1, the complete variable domain is GAGVSQSPSNKVTEKGKDVELRCDPISGHTALYWYRQSLGQGLEFLIYFQGNSAPDKSGLPSDRFSAERTGGSVSTLTIQRTQQEDSAVYLCASSPTGEPCEAFFGQGTRLTVV.

This clone has a handful of counts. The chain is built from TRBV28 and TRBJ1-2; D gene ambiguous. The germline gives CDR1 MDHEN, CDR2 SYDVKM. The CDR3 spans 11 residues. Trimming removed 5 bases at V and 3 bases at J, with 4 bases between. The CDR3 nucleotides read TGTGCCAGCAGTCGAGACTATGGCTACACCTTC. Translated, it gives CASSRDYGYTF.

The chain combines TRBV27 with TRBJ2-2; TRBD2 aligns across 12 bases. Germline V gives CDR1 MNHEY, CDR2 SMNVEV (reference sequence). The CDR3 contains 18 residues. Trimming took 3 bases from V and 7 from J; bases not matched to a gene: 12. CDR3 DNA sequence: TGTGCCAGCAGTTTCCATCCTAGCGGGGGGGAGCGGGACGGGGAGCTGTTTTTT. Amino acid sequence: CASSFHPSGGERDGELFF.

V usage is TRBV9 and J usage is TRBJ1-1, with D perhaps TRBD1 (5 bases). Germline-derived CDR1 and CDR2 are SGDLS and YYNGEE. The CDR3 consists of 20 residues. The V end lost 3 bases, the J end lost 1 base, and 28 bases lay between the germline ends. CDR3 sequence (DNA): TGTGCCAGCAGCGCCCGACAGATACCGTCGCACATTAATTCGAACACTGAAGCTTTCTTT. Its translation is CASSARQIPSHINSNTEAFF.

This sequence joins TRBV20-1 and TRBJ2-5, with D possibly matching TRBD1 (5 bases). The CDR3 runs to 10 residues. Trimming took off 6 bases at V and 5 bases at J, with 7 bases between the two ends. Germline CDR1 and CDR2: DFQATT and SNEGSKA (reference sequence). As DNA, the CDR3 is TGCAGTGCAGGGGTGGAGACCCAGTACTTC. The encoded protein is CSAGVETQYF.

V usage is TRBV7-6 and J usage is TRBJ2-1, with a tentative D call TRBD2 (6 bases). CDR1 is SGHVS, CDR2 FNYEAQ, per germline. V was shortened by 5 bases and J by 6 bases, with 11 bases between the two germline ends. CDR3 length: 13 residues. The CDR3 loop is CASSPTSSNEQFF. CDR3 coding DNA: TGTGCCAGCAGCCCCACTAGCTCCAATGAGCAGTTCTTC. The whole variable domain, filled in from reference TRBV7-6 and TRBJ2-1, reads GAGVSQSPRYKVTKRGQDVALRCDPISGHVSLYWYRQALGQGPEFLTYFNYEAQQDKSGLPNDRFSAERPEGSISTLTIQRTEQRDSAMYRCASSPTSSNEQFFGPGTRLTVL.